These T cell receptor beta chains were read from a single sample in a study of OX40 agonist ivuxolimab in advanced cancers. Here immunoSEQ multiplex PCR was the method, and the copy in TCRdb shows in-frame clones only, minus some. The table records approximately 24,000 clones, more than 80% of them present only once. The material sequenced was CD4+ or CD8+ T cells sorted from blood, taken in a trial of the OX40 agonist ivuxolimab. Receptors were obtained from an adult with an advanced solid tumor such as melanoma, head and neck, liver or kidney cancer. Each CDR3 is given with its conserved first and last residue. The order of the fields is V gene, CDR3 length, clone size, D gene, J gene, CDR3 protein, CDR3 DNA. A D gene is named only where the DNA matches it firmly. Clone size, where shown, is once, few, many, or a class for clones that have expanded.

v_call: TRBV6-6
cdr3_length: 13
clone_size: .
d_call: .
j_call: TRBJ1-2
cdr3_aa: CASSYGGMDGYTF
cdr3_nt: TGTGCCAGCAGTTACGGGGGGATGGATGGCTACACCTTC

v_call: TRBV27
cdr3_length: 14
clone_size: .
d_call: .
j_call: TRBJ2-7
cdr3_aa: CASSLKQGSYEQYF
cdr3_nt: TGTGCCAGCAGTTTAAAACAGGGCTCCTACGAGCAGTACTTC

v_call: TRBV27
cdr3_length: 16
clone_size: .
d_call: .
j_call: TRBJ2-1
cdr3_aa: CASMPFGTRETNEQFF
cdr3_nt: TGTGCCAGCATGCCCTTCGGGACTCGAGAGACAAATGAGCAGTTCTTC

v_call: TRBV11-3
cdr3_length: 14
clone_size: .
d_call: TRBD2
j_call: TRBJ2-3
cdr3_aa: CASSIWDYTDTQYF
cdr3_nt: TGTGCCAGCAGCATCTGGGACTACACAGATACGCAGTATTTT

v_call: TRBV7-2
cdr3_length: 13
clone_size: .
d_call: .
j_call: TRBJ1-5
cdr3_aa: CASSLWGGQPQHF
cdr3_nt: TGTGCCAGCAGCTTATGGGGAGGTCAGCCCCAGCATTTT

v_call: TRBV7-2
cdr3_length: 15
clone_size: .
d_call: TRBD1
j_call: TRBJ2-2
cdr3_aa: CASSLRTGGSGELFF
cdr3_nt: TGTGCCAGCAGCTTACGAACAGGGGGCTCCGGGGAGCTGTTTTTT

v_call: TRBV7-2
cdr3_length: 14
clone_size: .
d_call: .
j_call: TRBJ2-2
cdr3_aa: CASSLVVNTGELFF
cdr3_nt: TGTGCCAGCAGCTTAGTTGTCAACACCGGGGAGCTGTTTTTT

v_call: TRBV5-1
cdr3_length: 15
clone_size: .
d_call: .
j_call: TRBJ1-2
cdr3_aa: CASSLGSGVSNGYTF
cdr3_nt: TGCGCCAGCAGCTTGGGGTCAGGAGTTTCCAATGGCTACACCTTC

v_call: TRBV10-1
cdr3_length: 12
clone_size: .
d_call: .
j_call: TRBJ2-7
cdr3_aa: CASSDVRDEQYF
cdr3_nt: TGCGCCAGCAGTGACGTTCGAGACGAGCAGTACTTC

v_call: TRBV11-3
cdr3_length: 14
clone_size: .
d_call: .
j_call: TRBJ1-2
cdr3_aa: CASSLAGSFYGYTF
cdr3_nt: TGTGCCAGCAGCTTAGCGGGCAGCTTCTATGGCTACACCTTC

v_call: TRBV5-1
cdr3_length: 14
clone_size: once
d_call: .
j_call: TRBJ2-2
cdr3_aa: CASSLIYNTGELFF
cdr3_nt: TGCGCCAGCAGCTTGATTTATAACACCGGGGAGCTGTTTTTT

v_call: TRBV2
cdr3_length: 14
clone_size: .
d_call: .
j_call: TRBJ1-5
cdr3_aa: CASSETAGDQPQHF
cdr3_nt: TGTGCCAGCAGTGAAACGGCGGGAGATCAGCCCCAGCATTTT

v_call: TRBV6-5
cdr3_length: 15
clone_size: .
d_call: TRBD1
j_call: TRBJ1-4
cdr3_aa: CASSYRRQGPEKLFF
cdr3_nt: TGTGCCAGCAGTTACAGGAGACAGGGGCCTGAAAAACTGTTTTTT

v_call: TRBV6-5
cdr3_length: 15
clone_size: .
d_call: .
j_call: TRBJ2-7
cdr3_aa: CASSYSTIPGYEQYF
cdr3_nt: TGTGCCAGCAGTTACTCGACCATCCCTGGGTACGAGCAGTACTTC

v_call: TRBV19
cdr3_length: 13
clone_size: .
d_call: TRBD1
j_call: TRBJ1-5
cdr3_aa: CATQGQGNQPQHF
cdr3_nt: TGTGCCACCCAGGGACAGGGTAATCAGCCCCAGCATTTT

v_call: TRBV5-1
cdr3_length: 13
clone_size: .
d_call: .
j_call: TRBJ2-1
cdr3_aa: CASSLPTGVEQFF
cdr3_nt: TGCGCCAGCAGCTTGCCCACGGGGGTTGAGCAGTTCTTC

v_call: TRBV18
cdr3_length: 16
clone_size: .
d_call: .
j_call: TRBJ1-5
cdr3_aa: CASSSRGAESNQPQHF
cdr3_nt: TGTGCCAGCTCGTCTCGGGGGGCAGAGAGCAATCAGCCCCAGCATTTT

v_call: TRBV27
cdr3_length: 16
clone_size: .
d_call: .
j_call: TRBJ2-1
cdr3_aa: CASSTRDSTKDDEQFF
cdr3_nt: TGTGCCAGCAGCACTCGGGACTCCACTAAGGACGATGAGCAGTTCTTC

v_call: TRBV5-1
cdr3_length: 14
clone_size: once
d_call: TRBD1
j_call: TRBJ2-7
cdr3_aa: CASSLAGGRDEQYF
cdr3_nt: TGCGCCAGCAGCTTGGCAGGGGGCCGGGACGAGCAGTACTTC

v_call: TRBV5-1
cdr3_length: 14
clone_size: .
d_call: TRBD1
j_call: TRBJ2-1
cdr3_aa: CASSSGQGANEQFF
cdr3_nt: TGCGCCAGCAGCTCCGGACAGGGGGCTAATGAGCAGTTCTTC

v_call: TRBV7-9
cdr3_length: 13
clone_size: .
d_call: .
j_call: TRBJ2-2
cdr3_aa: CASEARLGGELFF
cdr3_nt: TGTGCCAGCGAGGCTCGGTTGGGCGGGGAGCTGTTTTTT

v_call: TRBV27
cdr3_length: 14
clone_size: few
d_call: .
j_call: TRBJ2-1
cdr3_aa: CASTLQGAYNEQFF
cdr3_nt: TGTGCCAGCACCTTACAGGGAGCTTACAATGAGCAGTTCTTC

v_call: TRBV7-9
cdr3_length: 17
clone_size: .
d_call: TRBD2
j_call: TRBJ2-1
cdr3_aa: CASSSNVLAGGVNEQFF
cdr3_nt: TGTGCCAGCAGCTCCAACGTACTAGCGGGAGGGGTTAATGAGCAGTTCTTC

v_call: TRBV5-1
cdr3_length: 12
clone_size: .
d_call: .
j_call: TRBJ2-1
cdr3_aa: CASSSSVYEQFF
cdr3_nt: TGCGCCAGCAGCTCTAGCGTGTATGAGCAGTTCTTC

v_call: TRBV18
cdr3_length: 16
clone_size: .
d_call: TRBD2
j_call: TRBJ2-3
cdr3_aa: CASSLTGGPLADTQYF
cdr3_nt: TGTGCCAGCTCTCTAACGGGGGGGCCTTTAGCCGATACGCAGTATTTT

v_call: TRBV30
cdr3_length: 13
clone_size: .
d_call: TRBD1
j_call: TRBJ1-1
cdr3_aa: CAWRRDSYAEAFF
cdr3_nt: TGTGCCTGGAGGAGGGACAGTTACGCTGAAGCTTTCTTT

v_call: TRBV9
cdr3_length: 13
clone_size: .
d_call: TRBD1
j_call: TRBJ1-2
cdr3_aa: CASSPRQGDGYTF
cdr3_nt: TGTGCCAGCAGCCCTCGACAGGGGGATGGCTACACCTTC

v_call: TRBV6-1
cdr3_length: 16
clone_size: .
d_call: TRBD1
j_call: TRBJ2-2
cdr3_aa: CASSARDRVVPGELFF
cdr3_nt: TGTGCCAGCAGTGCCCGGGACAGGGTGGTTCCCGGGGAGCTGTTTTTT

v_call: TRBV6-1
cdr3_length: 15
clone_size: few
d_call: .
j_call: TRBJ1-6
cdr3_aa: CASGPQGLPQSPLHF
cdr3_nt: TGTGCCAGCGGCCCCCAGGGACTCCCGCAGTCACCCCTCCACTTT

v_call: TRBV30
cdr3_length: 15
clone_size: .
d_call: .
j_call: TRBJ2-2
cdr3_aa: CAWSVSRTNTGELFF
cdr3_nt: TGTGCCTGGAGTGTCAGCAGGACGAACACCGGGGAGCTGTTTTTT

v_call: TRBV10-3
cdr3_length: 12
clone_size: .
d_call: TRBD1
j_call: TRBJ1-2
cdr3_aa: CASSTGGRGYTF
cdr3_nt: TGTGCCAGCTCGACAGGGGGCAGGGGCTACACCTTC

v_call: TRBV11-2
cdr3_length: 15
clone_size: .
d_call: TRBD2
j_call: TRBJ2-2
cdr3_aa: CASIQRGVNTGELFF
cdr3_nt: TGTGCCAGCATCCAGCGGGGGGTGAACACCGGGGAGCTGTTTTTT

v_call: TRBV5-1
cdr3_length: 15
clone_size: .
d_call: TRBD2
j_call: TRBJ2-1
cdr3_aa: CASSLTAGAYNEQFF
cdr3_nt: TGCGCCAGCAGCTTGACGGCGGGAGCCTACAATGAGCAGTTCTTC

v_call: TRBV14
cdr3_length: 16
clone_size: .
d_call: .
j_call: TRBJ2-7
cdr3_aa: CASSQESRVSGYEQYF
cdr3_nt: TGTGCCAGCAGCCAAGAAAGCAGGGTTTCGGGCTACGAGCAGTACTTC

v_call: TRBV6-1
cdr3_length: 13
clone_size: .
d_call: .
j_call: TRBJ2-5
cdr3_aa: CASSVDRQETQYF
cdr3_nt: TGTGCCAGCAGTGTTGACAGGCAAGAGACCCAGTACTTC

v_call: TRBV5-1
cdr3_length: 13
clone_size: .
d_call: .
j_call: TRBJ1-5
cdr3_aa: CASSFYGDQPQHF
cdr3_nt: TGCGCCAGCAGCTTTTACGGAGATCAGCCCCAGCATTTT

v_call: TRBV9
cdr3_length: 16
clone_size: .
d_call: TRBD2
j_call: TRBJ2-7
cdr3_aa: CASSVLPIAGSNEQYF
cdr3_nt: TGTGCCAGCAGCGTATTACCGATAGCGGGGTCCAACGAGCAGTACTTC

v_call: TRBV5-1
cdr3_length: 13
clone_size: few
d_call: .
j_call: TRBJ1-1
cdr3_aa: CASSLKGNTEAFF
cdr3_nt: TGCGCCAGCAGCTTGAAGGGGAACACTGAAGCTTTCTTT

v_call: TRBV18
cdr3_length: 13
clone_size: .
d_call: .
j_call: TRBJ1-1
cdr3_aa: CATSRGPGTEAFF
cdr3_nt: TGTGCCACCTCCCGAGGACCCGGCACTGAAGCTTTCTTT

v_call: TRBV6-1
cdr3_length: 13
clone_size: .
d_call: .
j_call: TRBJ2-1
cdr3_aa: CASSEANENEQFF
cdr3_nt: TGTGCCAGCAGTGAAGCGAACGAGAATGAGCAGTTCTTC

v_call: TRBV4-2
cdr3_length: 18
clone_size: .
d_call: TRBD2
j_call: TRBJ2-3
cdr3_aa: CASSQDRAQRGNTDTQYF
cdr3_nt: TGTGCCAGCAGCCAAGATCGGGCCCAGCGGGGGAACACAGATACGCAGTATTTT

v_call: TRBV7-2
cdr3_length: 16
clone_size: .
d_call: .
j_call: TRBJ1-1
cdr3_aa: CASSLVFRGGNTEAFF
cdr3_nt: TGTGCCAGCAGCTTAGTCTTTCGGGGGGGGAACACTGAAGCTTTCTTT

v_call: TRBV4-1
cdr3_length: 15
clone_size: .
d_call: TRBD1
j_call: TRBJ2-3
cdr3_aa: CASSQGDRDTDTQYF
cdr3_nt: TGCGCCAGCAGCCAAGGGGACAGGGACACAGATACGCAGTATTTT

v_call: TRBV4-3
cdr3_length: 13
clone_size: .
d_call: .
j_call: TRBJ2-2
cdr3_aa: CASSQGAAGELFF
cdr3_nt: TGCGCCAGCAGCCAAGGAGCGGCCGGGGAGCTGTTTTTT

v_call: TRBV14
cdr3_length: 16
clone_size: .
d_call: .
j_call: TRBJ2-7
cdr3_aa: CASSQDGPVRAYEQYF
cdr3_nt: TGTGCCAGCAGCCAAGATGGGCCAGTGAGAGCCTACGAGCAGTACTTC

v_call: TRBV18
cdr3_length: 14
clone_size: .
d_call: .
j_call: TRBJ2-7
cdr3_aa: CASSPGLGSYEQYF
cdr3_nt: TGTGCCAGCTCACCCGGGTTGGGCTCCTACGAGCAGTACTTC

v_call: TRBV11-1
cdr3_length: 14
clone_size: .
d_call: .
j_call: TRBJ1-4
cdr3_aa: CASSLTGTDEKLFF
cdr3_nt: TGTGCCAGCAGCTTAACCGGGACTGATGAAAAACTGTTTTTT